Only a few counts were recorded for the clone carrying this T cell receptor (beta chain). The target antigen is unknown. The sample comes from a study of CD8+ T cells in alopecia areata. Study as a whole: Oral tofacitinib (5 to 10 mg twice daily) was administered to treated patients.

The CDR3 spans 12 residues. Germline V gene data show CDR1 as GTSNPN and CDR2 as SVGIG (reference sequence). V was pared by 8 bases and J by 8 bases, with 16 bases between. Extracted RNA was reverse transcribed, and the resulting cDNA served as sequencing template. The assay was immunoSEQ multiplex PCR, and TCRdb's table has in-frame clones only and misses some. The sample includes around 65,000 clones, more than 40% seen only once; the top ten take about a sixth. General study points: Relative to mice, TCR sharing across patients was less clear, a difference possibly HLA-related.

This sequence was found in a human donor with alopecia areata. This chain uses TRBV30 with TRBJ2-1; D remains unclear. The specimen comprised CD8+ T cells sorted from blood, sampled at week 0. CDR3 DNA: TGTGCCCTCAAGAATATTGTCGATGAGCAGTTCTTC. Its translation is CALKNIVDEQFF.